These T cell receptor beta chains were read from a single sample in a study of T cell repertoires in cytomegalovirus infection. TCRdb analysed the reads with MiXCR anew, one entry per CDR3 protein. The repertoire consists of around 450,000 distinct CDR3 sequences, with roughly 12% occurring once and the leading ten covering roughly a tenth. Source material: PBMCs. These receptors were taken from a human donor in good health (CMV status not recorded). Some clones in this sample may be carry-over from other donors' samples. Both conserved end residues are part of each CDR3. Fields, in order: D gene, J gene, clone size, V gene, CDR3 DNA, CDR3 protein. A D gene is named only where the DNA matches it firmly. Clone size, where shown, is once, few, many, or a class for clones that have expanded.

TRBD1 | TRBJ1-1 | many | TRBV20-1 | TGCAGTGCTAGAGAAATGGACAGGGGAGGCGATGAAGCTTTCTTT | CSAREMDRGGDEAFF
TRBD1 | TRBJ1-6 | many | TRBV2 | TGTGCCAGCAGTACCCCCCCATCGACAGGGAACCACAATTCACCCCTCCACTTT | CASSTPPSTGNHNSPLHF
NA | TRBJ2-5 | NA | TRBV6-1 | TGTGCCAGCAGTGAAGTCAGGGTACCGCAAGAGACCCAGTACTTC | CASSEVRVPQETQYF
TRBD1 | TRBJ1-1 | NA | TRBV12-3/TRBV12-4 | TGTGCCAGCAGTCTGGGACAGGGATCTTTCTTT | CASSLGQGSFF
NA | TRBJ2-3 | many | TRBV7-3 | TGTGCCAGCAGTCCAGGGACTTCTCGCACAGATACGCAGTATTTT | CASSPGTSRTDTQYF
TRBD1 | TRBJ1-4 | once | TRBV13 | TGTGCCAGCAGCCCCCGGCAGGGGGCTTCCGAAAAACTGTTTTTT | CASSPRQGASEKLFF
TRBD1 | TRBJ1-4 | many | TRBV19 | TGTGCCAGTAGGGGGACAGCTAATGAAAAACTGTTTTTT | CASRGTANEKLFF
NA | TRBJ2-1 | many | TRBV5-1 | TGCGCCAGCAGCCGGGACTCCAACAATGAGCAGTTCTTC | CASSRDSNNEQFF
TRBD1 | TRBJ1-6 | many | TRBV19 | TGTGCCAGTATCAAACAGGGGGCACGAAGCTCACCCCTCCACTTT | CASIKQGARSSPLHF
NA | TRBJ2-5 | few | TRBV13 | TGTGCCAGCAGCTTACGGCAACGAGAGACCCAGTACTTC | CASSLRQRETQYF
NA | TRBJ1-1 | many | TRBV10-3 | TGTGCCATCATGAGCCGGTTGAACACTGAAGCTTTCTTT | CAIMSRLNTEAFF
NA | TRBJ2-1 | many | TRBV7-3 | TGTGCCAGCAGCTTTCCGGGAGAGTCCTACAATGAGCAGTTCTTC | CASSFPGESYNEQFF
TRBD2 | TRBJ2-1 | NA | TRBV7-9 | TGTGCCAGCAGCCCCTTCCTGGGCGGGAGTAAAGACGATGAGCAGTTCTTC | CASSPFLGGSKDDEQFF
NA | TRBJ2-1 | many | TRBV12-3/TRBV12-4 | TGTGCCAGCAAGGAGAGCTCCTACAATGAGCAGTTCTTC | CASKESSYNEQFF
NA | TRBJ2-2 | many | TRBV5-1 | TGCGCCAGCAGCCGGACAGAGGACACCGGGGAGCTGTTTTTT | CASSRTEDTGELFF
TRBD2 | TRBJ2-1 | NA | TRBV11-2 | TGTGCCAGCAGCTTAGATCATCTAGCGGGAGAGTGGGACAATGAGCAGTTCTTC | CASSLDHLAGEWDNEQFF
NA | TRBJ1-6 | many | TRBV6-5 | TGTGCCAGCAGTTACTCGACAGTCCAGAATTCACCCCTCCACTTT | CASSYSTVQNSPLHF
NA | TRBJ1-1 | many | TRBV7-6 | TGTGCCAGCAGCCTCACAGATACGAACACTGAAGCTTTCTTT | CASSLTDTNTEAFF
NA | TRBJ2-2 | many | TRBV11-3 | TGTGCCAGCAGCCGGGACACCGGGGAGCTGTTTTTT | CASSRDTGELFF
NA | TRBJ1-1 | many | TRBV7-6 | TGTGCCAGCAGCCAGACAGGAGGTGAAGCTTTCTTT | CASSQTGGEAFF
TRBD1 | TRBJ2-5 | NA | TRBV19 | TGTGCCAGTAGTATTAATCTTTGGACAGGGGAAGAGACCCAGTACTTC | CASSINLWTGEETQYF
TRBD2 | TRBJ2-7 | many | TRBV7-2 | TGTGCCAGCAGCTCTAGGGGTCGCGGGAGCTCCTACGAGCAGTACTTC | CASSSRGRGSSYEQYF
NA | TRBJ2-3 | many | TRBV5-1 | TGCGCCAGCATCCTTTATCCGGGACTGGGCACAGATACGCAGTATTTT | CASILYPGLGTDTQYF
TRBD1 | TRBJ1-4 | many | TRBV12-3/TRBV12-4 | TGTGCCAGCAGTCAGGGGGCGTCTAATGAAAAACTGTTTTTT | CASSQGASNEKLFF
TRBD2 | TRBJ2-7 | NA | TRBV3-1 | TGTGCCAGCAGCCCGTCGCTAGCGGTGCTCTACGAGCAGTACTTC | CASSPSLAVLYEQYF
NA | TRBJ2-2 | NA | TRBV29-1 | TGCAGCGTTGGCGCTTCAAGTTGGGTCAACACCGGGGAGCTGTTTTTT | CSVGASSWVNTGELFF
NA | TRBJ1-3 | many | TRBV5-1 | TGCGCCAGCAGCCCAGGTTGGGGGTTGGAAAACACCATATATTTT | CASSPGWGLENTIYF
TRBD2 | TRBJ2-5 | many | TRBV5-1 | TGCGCCAGCAGCTTGGCGGCTAGCGGGGGGGCAGCGGAGACCCAGTACTTC | CASSLAASGGAAETQYF
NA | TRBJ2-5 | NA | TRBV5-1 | TGCGCCAGCAACGAGGCAGGTCTGGGGGAGACCCAGTACTTC | CASNEAGLGETQYF
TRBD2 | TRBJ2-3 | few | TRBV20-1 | TGCAGTGCTGACAGGACTAGCGGGGGAACAGATACGCAGTATTTT | CSADRTSGGTDTQYF
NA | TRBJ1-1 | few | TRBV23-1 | TGCGCCAGCAGTCCCGGGACGGAAGCGAATTCCACTGAAGCTTTCTTT | CASSPGTEANSTEAFF
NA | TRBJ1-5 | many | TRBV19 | TGTGCCAGTAGTATAGAAGGGTGGGAGCCCCAGCATTTT | CASSIEGWEPQHF
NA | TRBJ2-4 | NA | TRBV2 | TGTGCCAGCAGTGAAAGGCAACAAAACATTCAGTACTTC | CASSERQQNIQYF
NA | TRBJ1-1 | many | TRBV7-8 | TGTGCCAGCAGCTTAGCGAGGACGGGGGAGACTGAAGCTTTCTTT | CASSLARTGETEAFF
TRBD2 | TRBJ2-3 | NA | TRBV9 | TGTGCCAGCAGCGTAGGAGCGGGGGTGAGCACAGATACGCAGTATTTT | CASSVGAGVSTDTQYF
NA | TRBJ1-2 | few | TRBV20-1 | TGCAGTGCTAGGACGGGACGGATCTATGGCTACACCTTC | CSARTGRIYGYTF
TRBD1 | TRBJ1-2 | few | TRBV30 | TGTGCCTGGAGTGACGACCACCCGACAGGGGGGTATGGCTACACCTTC | CAWSDDHPTGGYGYTF
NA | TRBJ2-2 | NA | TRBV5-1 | TGCGCCAGCTCGTCCATGGGGGGCGACACCGGGGAGCTGTTTTTT | CASSSMGGDTGELFF
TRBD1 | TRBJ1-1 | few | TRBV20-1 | TGCAGTGCTAGAGACTTGACAGGGAGCACTGAAGCTTTCTTT | CSARDLTGSTEAFF
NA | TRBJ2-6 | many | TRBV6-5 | TGTGCCAGCAGTTACCCCGGGGCCAACGTCCTGACTTTC | CASSYPGANVLTF